A single sample is the source of the 9 T cell receptor beta chains below, sequenced in a study of blood T cell repertoires in COVID-19. The table came from immunoSEQ multiplex PCR; TCRdb's copy has only in-frame clones and leaves some out. This table holds 300,000 to 400,000 clones, approximately 90% found once. The sample taken for sequencing was peripheral blood. These receptors were obtained from a woman between 18 and 29 years old who had recovered from COVID-19.

The chain has TRBV10-3 and TRBJ2-1; TRBD2 aligns across 15 bases. Germline V gene data show CDR1 as ENHRY and CDR2 as SYGVKD. J was trimmed by 4 bases and V by 6 bases; bases with no gene match: 19. This CDR3 is built from 21 residues. The CDR3 loop reads CAIRTDPGLAGGAGIYNEQFF. Written as DNA, the CDR3 is TGTGCCATCAGGACCGACCCGGGACTAGCGGGAGGTGCGGGAATTTACAATGAGCAGTTCTTC.

This chain links TRBV11-2 with TRBJ2-3, with D perhaps matching TRBD2 (5 bases). The ends were cut back, 3 bases at V and 1 base at J, with 11 bases in the middle. The CDR3 extends over 15 amino acids. Germline V lookup: CDR1 SGHAT, CDR2 FQNNGV. CDR3 DNA: TGTGCCAGCAGCTTGGGCGGGTCCCGCACAGATACGCAGTATTTT. The encoded protein is CASSLGGSRTDTQYF.

The CDR3 DNA reads as TGCGCCAGCAGCCCGGGACTAGCGGGAGTCGGAGAAAACACCGGGGAGCTGTTTTTT. It specifies CASSPGLAGVGENTGELFF. The J gene is TRBJ2-2, the V gene TRBV4-3; TRBD2 matches at 14 bases. The CDR3 extends over 19 amino acids. Germline-derived CDR1 and CDR2 are LGHNA and YSLEER. After removal of 4 bases from V and 2 bases from J, the junction contained 9 bases not matched to a gene.

This chain uses TRBV9 with TRBJ2-3; 7 bases are a match to TRBD2. In germline, CDR1 is SGDLS, CDR2 YYNGEE. The V gene end was trimmed by 0 bases and the J gene end by 3 bases; junction bases not matched to a gene: 7. The CDR3 has 16 amino acids. For the CDR3, the DNA is TGTGCCAGCAGCGTAGCGGGAGGTGGGGCAACAGATACGCAGTATTTT. This gives the protein CASSVAGGGATDTQYF.

The rearrangement uses TRBV5-6 and TRBJ2-7, with 14 bases matching TRBD2. J was trimmed by 1 base and V by 0 bases; bases with no gene match: 3. The germline CDR1 and CDR2 sequences are SGHDT and YYEEEE. This CDR3 spans 17 amino acids. The chain's CDR3 is CASSLDGTSGGSYEQYV. CDR3 DNA: TGTGCCAGCAGCTTGGATGGGACTAGCGGGGGTTCCTACGAGCAGTACGTC.

This chain links TRBV5-1 with TRBJ2-3; TRBD2 aligns across 9 bases. With V trimmed by 5 bases and J by 0 bases, 10 bases remained unmatched. This CDR3 is 17 amino acids long. Germline V gene sequence: CDR1 SGHRS, CDR2 YFSETQ. CDR3 sequence (DNA): TGCGCCAGCAGGAGGAGACTAGCGGTTGCTAGCACAGATACGCAGTATTTT. The encoded protein is CASRRRLAVASTDTQYF.

The chain links TRBV19 to TRBJ2-1; 7 bases line up with TRBD1. Trimming cost V 4 bases and J 10 bases; bases outside gene matches: 7. Germline CDR1 is LNHDA and CDR2 is SQIVND (reference sequence). This CDR3 is 13 amino acids long. The CDR3 bases are TGTGCCAGTAGTACGACGGACAGGCCGGAGCAGTTCTTC. Translated: CASSTTDRPEQFF.

The sample holds one count of this clone. The chain joins TRBV6-2 or TRBV6-3 to TRBJ1-6; 7 nucleotides line up with TRBD1. J lost 3 bases, V lost 6 bases, and 8 bases had no gene match. This CDR3 has 16 residues. Germline V gene data show CDR1 as MNHEY and CDR2 as SVGEGT. In DNA, the CDR3 is TGTGCCAGCAGCAAGCGCCGGGACAGCTATAATTCACCCCTCCACTTT. It encodes CASSKRRDSYNSPLHF.

The chain joins TRBV9 to TRBJ2-5; 15 bases align to TRBD2. Germline V gene data show CDR1 as SGDLS and CDR2 as YYNGEE. The trim removed 7 bases at V and 5 bases at J, leaving 15 bases unmatched. The CDR3 spans 18 residues. CDR3 residues: CASSAWTPGTSGRETQYF. The DNA for the CDR3 is TGTGCCAGCTCCGCGTGGACACCCGGGACTAGCGGGAGGGAGACCCAGTACTTC.